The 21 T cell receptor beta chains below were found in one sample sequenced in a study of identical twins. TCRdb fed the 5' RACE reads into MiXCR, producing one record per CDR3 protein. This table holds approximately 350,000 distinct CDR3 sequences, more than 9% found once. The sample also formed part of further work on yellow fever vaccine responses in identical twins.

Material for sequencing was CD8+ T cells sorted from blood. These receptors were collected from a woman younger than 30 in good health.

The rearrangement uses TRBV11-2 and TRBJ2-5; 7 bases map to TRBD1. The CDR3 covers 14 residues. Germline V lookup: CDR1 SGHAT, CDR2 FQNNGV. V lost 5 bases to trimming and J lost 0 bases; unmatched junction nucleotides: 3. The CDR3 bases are TGTGCCAGCAGCCCGGGACAGTACCAAGAGACCCAGTACTTC. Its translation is CASSPGQYQETQYF.

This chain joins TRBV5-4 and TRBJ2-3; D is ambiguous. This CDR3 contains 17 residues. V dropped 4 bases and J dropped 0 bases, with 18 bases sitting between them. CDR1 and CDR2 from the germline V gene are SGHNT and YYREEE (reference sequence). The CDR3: CASSPGVTTQSTDTQYF. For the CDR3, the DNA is TGTGCCAGCAGCCCTGGCGTGACGACACAGAGCACAGATACGCAGTATTTT.

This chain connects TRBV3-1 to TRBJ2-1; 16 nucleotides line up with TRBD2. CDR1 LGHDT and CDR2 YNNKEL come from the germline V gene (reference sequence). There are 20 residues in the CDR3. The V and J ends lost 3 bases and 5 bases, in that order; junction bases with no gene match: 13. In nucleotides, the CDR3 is TGTGCCAGCAGCCAGACCTTCGGGACTAGCGGGAGGGCGCGAAACAATGAGCAGTTCTTC. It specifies CASSQTFGTSGRARNNEQFF.

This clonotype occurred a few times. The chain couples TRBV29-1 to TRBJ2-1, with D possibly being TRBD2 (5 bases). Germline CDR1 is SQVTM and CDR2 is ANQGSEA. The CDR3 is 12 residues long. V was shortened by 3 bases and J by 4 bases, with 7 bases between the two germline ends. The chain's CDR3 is CSVEWTYNEQFF. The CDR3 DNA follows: TGCAGCGTTGAGTGGACTTACAATGAGCAGTTCTTC.

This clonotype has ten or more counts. The DNA of the CDR3 is TGTGCCAGCAGCCAAGTGGCCGGGGCTGGGTCCTACGAGCAGTACTTC. Its translation is CASSQVAGAGSYEQYF. This chain connects TRBV3-1 to TRBJ2-7; D is perhaps TRBD1 or TRBD2 (5 bases each). Germline V gene lookup returns CDR1 LGHDT and CDR2 YNNKEL (reference sequence). With 1 base removed from V and 1 base from J, the gap between germline ends came to 14 bases. The length of the CDR3 is 16 residues.

The CDR3, as DNA: TGTGCCAGCAGCAAAGGATTTAGCACAGATACGCAGTATTTT. It is translated as CASSKGFSTDTQYF. This sequence joins TRBV7-9 and TRBJ2-3; D is ambiguous. V dropped 5 bases and J dropped 0 bases, with 9 bases sitting between them. Germline-derived CDR1 and CDR2 are SEHNR and FQNEAQ (reference sequence). The CDR3 runs to 14 residues.

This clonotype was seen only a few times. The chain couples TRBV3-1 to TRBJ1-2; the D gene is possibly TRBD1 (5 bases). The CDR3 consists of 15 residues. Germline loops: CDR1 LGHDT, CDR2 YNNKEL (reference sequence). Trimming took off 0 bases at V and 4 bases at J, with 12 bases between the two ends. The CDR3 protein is CASSQDEGRSYGYTF. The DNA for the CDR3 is TGTGCCAGCAGCCAAGACGAGGGGCGATCCTATGGCTACACCTTC.

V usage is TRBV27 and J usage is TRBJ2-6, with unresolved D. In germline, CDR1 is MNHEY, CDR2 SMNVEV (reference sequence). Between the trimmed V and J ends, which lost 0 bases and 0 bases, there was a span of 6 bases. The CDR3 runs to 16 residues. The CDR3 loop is CASSLSALSGANVLTF. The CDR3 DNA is TGTGCCAGCAGTTTATCCGCTCTCTCTGGGGCCAACGTCCTGACTTTC.

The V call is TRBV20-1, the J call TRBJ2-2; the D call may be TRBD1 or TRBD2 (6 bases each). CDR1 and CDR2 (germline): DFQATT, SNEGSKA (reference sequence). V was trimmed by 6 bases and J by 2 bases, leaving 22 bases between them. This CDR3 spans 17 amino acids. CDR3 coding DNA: TGCAGTGCGGGGGGCGTACAGGTCCAACTTAACACCGGGGAGCTGTTTTTT. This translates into CSAGGVQVQLNTGELFF.

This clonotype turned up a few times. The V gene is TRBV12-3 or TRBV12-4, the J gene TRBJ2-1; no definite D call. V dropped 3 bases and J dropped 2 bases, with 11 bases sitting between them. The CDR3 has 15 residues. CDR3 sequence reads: CASSFGDPTYNEQFF. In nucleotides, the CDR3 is TGTGCCAGCAGTTTCGGTGACCCGACCTACAATGAGCAGTTCTTC.

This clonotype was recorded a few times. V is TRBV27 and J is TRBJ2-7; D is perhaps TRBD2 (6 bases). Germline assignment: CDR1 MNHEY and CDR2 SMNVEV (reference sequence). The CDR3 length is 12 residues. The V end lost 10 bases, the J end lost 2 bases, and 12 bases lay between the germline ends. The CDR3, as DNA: TGTGCCACCTGGGACTCCCCCTACGAGCAGTACGTC. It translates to CATWDSPYEQYV.

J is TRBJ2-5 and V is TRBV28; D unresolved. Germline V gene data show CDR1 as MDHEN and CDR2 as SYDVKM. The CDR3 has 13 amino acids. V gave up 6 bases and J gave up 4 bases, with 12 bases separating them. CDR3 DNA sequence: TGTGCCAGCAGCCAACGGGCCCCAGAGACCCAGTACTTC. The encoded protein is CASSQRAPETQYF.

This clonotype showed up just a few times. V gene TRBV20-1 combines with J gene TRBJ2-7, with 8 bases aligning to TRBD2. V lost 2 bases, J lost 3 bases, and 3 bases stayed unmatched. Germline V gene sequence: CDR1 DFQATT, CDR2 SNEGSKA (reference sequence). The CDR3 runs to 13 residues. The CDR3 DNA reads TGCAGTGCTAGAAGCGGGGGAGACTACGAGCAGTACGTC. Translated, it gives CSARSGGDYEQYV.

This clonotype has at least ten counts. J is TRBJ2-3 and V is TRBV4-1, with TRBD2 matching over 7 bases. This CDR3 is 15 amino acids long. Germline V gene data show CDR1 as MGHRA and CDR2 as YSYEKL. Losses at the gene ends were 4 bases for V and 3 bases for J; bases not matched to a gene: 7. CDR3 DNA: TGCGCCAGCAGCCTCCACGGCGGGAGTACAGATACGCAGTATTTT. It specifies CASSLHGGSTDTQYF.

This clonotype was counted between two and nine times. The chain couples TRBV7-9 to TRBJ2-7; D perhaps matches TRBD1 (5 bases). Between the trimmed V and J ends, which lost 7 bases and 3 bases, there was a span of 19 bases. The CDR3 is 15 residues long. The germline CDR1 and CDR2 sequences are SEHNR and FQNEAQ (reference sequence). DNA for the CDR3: TGTGCCAGCACCTCTGGACACAGTCGTTTCTACGAGCAGTACTTC. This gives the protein CASTSGHSRFYEQYF.

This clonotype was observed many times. The CDR3 loop is CATSRDWGSRGTDTQYF. In DNA, the CDR3 is TGTGCCACCAGCAGAGATTGGGGCAGCAGGGGCACAGATACGCAGTATTTT. The gene calls are TRBV15 and TRBJ2-3; a possible D gene is TRBD1 (5 bases). Trimming removed 0 bases at V and 1 base at J, with 14 bases between. In germline, CDR1 is LNHNV, CDR2 YYDKDF (reference sequence). This CDR3 has 17 residues.

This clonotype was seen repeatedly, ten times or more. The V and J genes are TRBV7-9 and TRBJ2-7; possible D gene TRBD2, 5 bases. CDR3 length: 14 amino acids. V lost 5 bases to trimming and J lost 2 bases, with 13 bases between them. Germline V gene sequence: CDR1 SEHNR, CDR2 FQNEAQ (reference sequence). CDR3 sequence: CASSPYGLAYEQYV. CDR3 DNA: TGTGCCAGCAGCCCCTATGGACTCGCCTACGAGCAGTACGTC.

CDR3 loop: CASTHDMGANTGELFF. The CDR3 nucleotides read TGTGCCAGCACCCATGACATGGGCGCGAACACCGGGGAGCTGTTTTTT. This sequence joins TRBV2 and TRBJ2-2; D ambiguous. Germline V gives CDR1 SNHLY, CDR2 FYNNEI. V was cut by 7 bases and J by 0 bases, with 15 bases left in between. CDR3 length: 16 residues. Complete variable domain (other parts from reference TRBV2 and TRBJ2-2): EPEVTQTPSHQVTQMGQEVILRCVPISNHLYFYWYRQILGQKVEFLVSFYNNEISEKSEIFDDQFSVERPDGSNFTLKIRSTKLEDSAMYFCASTHDMGANTGELFFGEGSRLTVL.

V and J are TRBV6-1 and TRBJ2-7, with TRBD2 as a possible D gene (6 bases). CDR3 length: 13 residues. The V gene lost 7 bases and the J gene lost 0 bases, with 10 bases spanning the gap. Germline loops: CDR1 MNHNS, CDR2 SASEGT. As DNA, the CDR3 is TGTGCCAGCACCGGGGGTTACTCCTACGAGCAGTACTTC. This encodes CASTGGYSYEQYF.

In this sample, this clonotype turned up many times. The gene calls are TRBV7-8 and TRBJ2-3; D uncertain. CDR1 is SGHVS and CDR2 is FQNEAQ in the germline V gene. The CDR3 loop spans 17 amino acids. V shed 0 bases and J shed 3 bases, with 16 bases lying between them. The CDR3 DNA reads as TGTGCCAGCAGCTTAGCTAGGACCGCACGGCAGACAGATACGCAGTATTTT. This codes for CASSLARTARQTDTQYF.

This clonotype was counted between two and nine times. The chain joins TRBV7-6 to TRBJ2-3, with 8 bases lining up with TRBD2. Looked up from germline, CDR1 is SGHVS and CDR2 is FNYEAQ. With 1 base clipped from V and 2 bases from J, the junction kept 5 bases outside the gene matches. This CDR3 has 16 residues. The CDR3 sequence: CASSLVPGGDTDTQYF. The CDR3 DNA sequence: TGTGCCAGCAGCTTAGTCCCGGGGGGGGACACAGATACGCAGTATTTT.